The subject of this entry is one T cell receptor beta chain. The germline V gene encodes CDR1 SGDLS and CDR2 YYNGEE. Trimming cost V 2 bases and J 2 bases, with 16 bases left between them. The CDR3 runs 16 residues. Thyroid surgery was preceded by no treatment in any patient. TCRdb re-called the PCR reads with MiXCR. This repertoire shows roughly 30,000 clones, 15% to 20% found once; its top ten account for roughly a tenth. These data originate in a study of metastatic and nonmetastatic thyroid tumors. Study summary: Repertoire data that came from the blood and tumor or nodule tissue of malignant and benign thyroid patients were compared.

The V call is TRBV9, the J call TRBJ1-2; D remains ambiguous. This clonotype originated in a female donor with papillary thyroid cancer or a benign thyroid nodule (not recorded which). Some clones in this sample may be carry-over from other donors' samples. Source material: blood. CDR3 loop: CASSVRLTQPNYGYTF. Here the CDR3 DNA reads TGTGCCAGCAGCGTTCGACTGACACAACCCAACTATGGCTACACCTTC.